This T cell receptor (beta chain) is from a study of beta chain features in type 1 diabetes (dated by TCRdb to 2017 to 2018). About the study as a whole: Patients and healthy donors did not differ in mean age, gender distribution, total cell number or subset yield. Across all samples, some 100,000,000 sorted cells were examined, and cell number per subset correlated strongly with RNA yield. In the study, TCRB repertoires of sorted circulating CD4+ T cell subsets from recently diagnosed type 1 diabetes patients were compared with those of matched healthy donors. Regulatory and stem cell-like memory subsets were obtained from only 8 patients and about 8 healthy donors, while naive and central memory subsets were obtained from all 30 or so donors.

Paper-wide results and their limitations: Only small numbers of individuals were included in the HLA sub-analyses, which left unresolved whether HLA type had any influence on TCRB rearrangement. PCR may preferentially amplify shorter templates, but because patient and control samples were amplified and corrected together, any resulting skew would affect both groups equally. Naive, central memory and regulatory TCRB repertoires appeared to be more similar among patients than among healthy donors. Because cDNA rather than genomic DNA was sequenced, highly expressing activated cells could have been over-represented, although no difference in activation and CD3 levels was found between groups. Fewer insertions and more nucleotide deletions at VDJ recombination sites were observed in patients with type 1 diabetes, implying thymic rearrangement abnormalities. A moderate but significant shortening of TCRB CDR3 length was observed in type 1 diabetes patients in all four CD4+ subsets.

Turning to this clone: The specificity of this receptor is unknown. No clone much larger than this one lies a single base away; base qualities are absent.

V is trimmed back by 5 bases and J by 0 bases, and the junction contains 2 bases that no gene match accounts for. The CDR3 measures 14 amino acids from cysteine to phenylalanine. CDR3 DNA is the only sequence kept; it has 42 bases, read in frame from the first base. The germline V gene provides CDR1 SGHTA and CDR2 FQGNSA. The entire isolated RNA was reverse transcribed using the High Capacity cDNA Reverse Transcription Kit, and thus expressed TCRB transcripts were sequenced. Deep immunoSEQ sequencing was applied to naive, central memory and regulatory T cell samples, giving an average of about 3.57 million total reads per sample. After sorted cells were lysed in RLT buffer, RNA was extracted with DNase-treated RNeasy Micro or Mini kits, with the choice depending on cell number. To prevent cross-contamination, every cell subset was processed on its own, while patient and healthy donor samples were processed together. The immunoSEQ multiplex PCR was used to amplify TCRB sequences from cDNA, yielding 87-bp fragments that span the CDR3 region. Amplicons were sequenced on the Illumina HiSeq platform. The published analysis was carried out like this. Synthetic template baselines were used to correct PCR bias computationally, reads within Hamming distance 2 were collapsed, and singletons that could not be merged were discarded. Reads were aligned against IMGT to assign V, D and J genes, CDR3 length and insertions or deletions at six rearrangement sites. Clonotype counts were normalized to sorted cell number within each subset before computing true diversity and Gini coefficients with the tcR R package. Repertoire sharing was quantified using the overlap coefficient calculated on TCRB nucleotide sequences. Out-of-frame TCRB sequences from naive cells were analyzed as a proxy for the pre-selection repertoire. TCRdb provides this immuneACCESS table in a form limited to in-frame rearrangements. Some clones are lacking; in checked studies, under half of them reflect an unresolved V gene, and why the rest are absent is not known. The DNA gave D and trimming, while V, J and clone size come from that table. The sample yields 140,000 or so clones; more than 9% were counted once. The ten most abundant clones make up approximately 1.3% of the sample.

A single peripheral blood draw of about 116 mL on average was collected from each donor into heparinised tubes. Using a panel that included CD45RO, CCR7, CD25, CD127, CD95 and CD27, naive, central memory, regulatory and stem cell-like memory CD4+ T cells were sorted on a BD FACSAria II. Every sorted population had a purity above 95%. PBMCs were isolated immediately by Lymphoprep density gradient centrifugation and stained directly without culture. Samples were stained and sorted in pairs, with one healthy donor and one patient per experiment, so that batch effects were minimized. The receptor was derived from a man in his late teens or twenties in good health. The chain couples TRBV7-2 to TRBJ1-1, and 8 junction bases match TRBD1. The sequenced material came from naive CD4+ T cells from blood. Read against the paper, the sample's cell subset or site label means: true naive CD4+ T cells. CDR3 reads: CASSRGQVNTEAFF. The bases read TGTGCCAGCAGCCGGGGACAGGTGAACACTGAAGCTTTCTTT.